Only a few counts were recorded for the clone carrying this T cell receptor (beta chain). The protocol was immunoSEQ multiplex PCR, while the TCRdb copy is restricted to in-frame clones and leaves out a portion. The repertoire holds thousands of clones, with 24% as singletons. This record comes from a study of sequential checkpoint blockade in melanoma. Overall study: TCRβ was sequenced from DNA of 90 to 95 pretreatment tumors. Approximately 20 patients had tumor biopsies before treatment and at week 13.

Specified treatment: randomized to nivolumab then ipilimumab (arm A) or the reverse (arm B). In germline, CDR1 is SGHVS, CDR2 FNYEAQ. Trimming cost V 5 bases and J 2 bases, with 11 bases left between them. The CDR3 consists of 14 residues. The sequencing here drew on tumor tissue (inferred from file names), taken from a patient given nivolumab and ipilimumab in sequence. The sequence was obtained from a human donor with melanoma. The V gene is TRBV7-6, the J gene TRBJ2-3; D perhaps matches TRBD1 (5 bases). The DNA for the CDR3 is TGTGCCAGCAGCGCGGACAACCCCACAGATACGCAGTATTTT. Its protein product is CASSADNPTDTQYF.